One sample yielded the 2 T cell receptor beta chains listed below, sequenced in a study of shared T cell receptors in the human thymus. The repertoire was sequenced with immunoSEQ multiplex PCR; TCRdb's copy has only in-frame clones and lacks some. The data hold hundreds of thousands of clones, with roughly 90% observed a single time. This same sample was also part of a study on human thymus T cells.

Sequences were obtained from thymocytes. These receptors all stem from a boy younger than two with a congenital heart defect.

The rearrangement uses TRBV11-2 and TRBJ2-7; TRBD1 matches 8 bases. The CDR3 contains 12 residues. Germline-derived CDR1 and CDR2 are SGHAT and FQNNGV. V was pared by 7 bases and J by 3 bases, with 2 bases of the junction left unmatched. CDR3 bases: TGTGCCAGCAAGGACAGGGACTACGAGCAGTACTTC. Its protein is CASKDRDYEQYF.

The chain joins TRBV18 to TRBJ1-2, with 8 positions matching TRBD1. Losses at the gene ends were 3 bases for V and 13 bases for J; bases not matched to a gene: 4. The CDR3 sequence is 11 residues long. Germline V gene data show CDR1 as KGHSH and CDR2 as LQKENI. The CDR3 coding sequence is TGTGCCAGCTCACCTCGGGACAGGTCCACCTTC. Protein sequence: CASSPRDRSTF. Full variable domain (outside the CDR3, taken from reference TRBV18 and TRBJ1-2): NAGVMQNPRHLVRRRGQEARLRCSPMKGHSHVYWYRQLPEEGLKFMVYLQKENIIDESGMPKERFSAEFPKEGPSILRIQQVVRGDSAAYFCASSPRDRSTFGSGTRLTVV.